This T cell receptor (beta chain) derives from a study of vaccination effects on CD4 cells after COVID-19. Whole-study results and caveats: Recruitment yielded few convalescent patients, and the study had no early post-infection timepoints.

Produced via immunoSEQ multiplex PCR; TCRdb's table is partial and in-frame only. The table has about 66,000 clones, approximately 80% seen once. Germline V gene sequence: CDR1 KGHDR, CDR2 SFDVKD. V dropped 0 bases and J dropped 13 bases, with 12 bases sitting between them. The CDR3 extends over 13 amino acids. An approximately 10-day culture period preceded the isolation of CD4+ T cells. Of the BNT162b2 and mRNA-1273 vaccines, participants received two doses of one or the other. Half the medium was swapped for IL-2 medium on days 3 and 7. This clone was detected only a few times. What it binds is not known.

The chain joins TRBV24-1 to TRBJ2-1; maybe TRBD1 (5 bases). This receptor was taken from a human donor who received a COVID-19 vaccine. Here the sequenced sample was CD4+ T cells from PBMCs cultured without peptide, taken after COVID-19 vaccination. The CDR3 loop is CATSDLKGIYQFF. In DNA form, the CDR3 reads TGTGCCACCAGTGATTTGAAGGGGATCTACCAGTTCTTC.